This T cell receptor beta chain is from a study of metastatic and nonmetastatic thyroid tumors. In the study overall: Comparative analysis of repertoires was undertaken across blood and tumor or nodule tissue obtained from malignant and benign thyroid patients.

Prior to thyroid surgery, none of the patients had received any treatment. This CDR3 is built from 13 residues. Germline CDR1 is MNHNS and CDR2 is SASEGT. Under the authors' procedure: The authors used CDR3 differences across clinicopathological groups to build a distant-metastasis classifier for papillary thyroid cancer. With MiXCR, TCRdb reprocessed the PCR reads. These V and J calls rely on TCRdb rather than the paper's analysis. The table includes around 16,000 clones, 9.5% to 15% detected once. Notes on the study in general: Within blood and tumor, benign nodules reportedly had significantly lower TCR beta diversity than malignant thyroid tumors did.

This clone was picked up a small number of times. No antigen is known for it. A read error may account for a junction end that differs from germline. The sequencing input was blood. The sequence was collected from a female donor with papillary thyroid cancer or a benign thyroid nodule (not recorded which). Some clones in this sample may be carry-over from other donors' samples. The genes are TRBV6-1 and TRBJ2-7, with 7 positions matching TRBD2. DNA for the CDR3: TGTGCCAGCAGAAACCCAAGGGACTACGGGCAGTACTTC. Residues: CASRNPRDYGQYF.